These T cell receptor beta chains were read from a single sample in a study of shared clonotypes between healthy human individuals. The repertoire was sequenced with immunoSEQ multiplex PCR; TCRdb's copy has only in-frame clones and lacks some. The table has 950,000 to 1,100,000 clones, roughly 74% seen once. Material: memory CD4+ T cells from PBMCs. All receptors come from a man between 18 and 35 years old in good health. Some clones in this sample may be carry-over from other donors' samples. Both conserved end residues are part of each CDR3. Fields, in order: clone size, J gene, D gene, V gene, CDR3 DNA, CDR3 protein. A D gene is named only where the DNA matches it firmly. Some rows mark clone size as missing; the rest say once, few, many or name a class of expanded clone.

>NA|TRBJ2-1|NA|TRBV11-2
TGTGCCAGCAGCCGGGGGAGTAATGAGCAGTTCTTC
CASSRGSNEQFF
>NA|TRBJ2-1|NA|TRBV5-1
TGCGCCAGCAGCCCCCTCGAGGGGAACTCCTACAATGAGCAGTTCTTC
CASSPLEGNSYNEQFF
>NA|TRBJ1-5|NA|TRBV28
TGTGCCAGCGAGTATAGCAATCAGCCCCAGCATTTT
CASEYSNQPQHF
>few|TRBJ1-1|NA|TRBV10-3
TGTGCCATCAGTGAGTCGGGGTTGAACACTGAAGCTTTCTTT
CAISESGLNTEAFF
>NA|TRBJ1-5|TRBD1|TRBV30
TGTGCCTGGAGTCAACAGGGGGCCCAGCCCCAGCATTTT
CAWSQQGAQPQHF
>NA|TRBJ2-1|NA|TRBV5-1
TGCGCCAGCAGCTTGGAGGGACCTTACAATGAGCAGTTCTTC
CASSLEGPYNEQFF
>NA|TRBJ1-1|NA|TRBV5-5
TGTGCCAGCAGCTTGGCGGGGGACACTGAAGCTTTCTTT
CASSLAGDTEAFF
>many|TRBJ1-2|NA|TRBV10-3
TGTGCCATCATGGGGGGGGACTATGGCTACACCTTC
CAIMGGDYGYTF
>once|TRBJ2-7|NA|TRBV9
TGTGCCAGCAGCGTACAGCCCAGCTCCTACGAACAGTACTTC
CASSVQPSSYEQYF
>NA|TRBJ2-6|NA|TRBV19
TGTGCCAGTTCGGCGAGGGGCCCTGGGGCCAACGTCCTGACTTTC
CASSARGPGANVLTF
>NA|TRBJ1-1|NA|TRBV7-2
TGTGCCAGCAGCTTAGGGAGGATAACGAACACTGAAGCTTTCTTT
CASSLGRITNTEAFF
>many|TRBJ2-2|TRBD2|TRBV14
TGTGCCAGCAGCCAACTCGGACTAGCGGGAGTCTGGGCGGGCACCGGGGAGCTGTTTTTT
CASSQLGLAGVWAGTGELFF
>NA|TRBJ2-3|TRBD1|TRBV10-3
TGTGCCACCCAAGGGACAGAAACAGATACGCAGTATTTT
CATQGTETDTQYF
>NA|TRBJ2-1|NA|TRBV9
TGTGCCAGCAGCGCGAGACGAGTTAGCTCCTACAATGAGCAGTTCTTC
CASSARRVSSYNEQFF
>NA|TRBJ1-1|TRBD1|TRBV5-4
TGTGCCAGCAGCGCCGGGACAGGGAAGCAGAAAGCTTTCTTT
CASSAGTGKQKAFF
>NA|TRBJ1-1|NA|TRBV7-9
TGTGCCAGCAGCTTAGATCCCAGGACAGTCTTT
CASSLDPRTVF
>NA|TRBJ1-1|NA|TRBV6-1
TGTGCCAGCCGCAGGGTGAACACTGAAGCTTTCTTT
CASRRVNTEAFF
>NA|TRBJ1-4|NA|TRBV18
TGTGCCAGCTCACCCTCGGGAGGTGGAGTGCGTGAAAAACTGTTTTTT
CASSPSGGGVREKLFF
>NA|TRBJ2-3|NA|TRBV2
TGTGCCAGCAGTGGGACGTATACTAGCACAGATACGCAGTATTTT
CASSGTYTSTDTQYF
>once|TRBJ2-7|NA|TRBV11-2
TGTGCCAGCAGCTTAGAAGGCAGGACCTACGAGCAGTACTTC
CASSLEGRTYEQYF
>NA|TRBJ2-5|TRBD2|TRBV28
TGTGCCAGCACCGATAGGGAGGGCCCGGGAGAGACCCAGTACTTC
CASTDREGPGETQYF
>NA|TRBJ2-3|NA|TRBV20-1
TGCAGTGGGCGGGCGCCAGATACGCAGTATTTT
CSGRAPDTQYF
>NA|TRBJ2-1|TRBD2|TRBV7-3
TGTGCCAGCAGCGCCGGCACTAGCGGTTACAATGAGCAGTTCTTC
CASSAGTSGYNEQFF
>NA|TRBJ2-3|TRBD2|TRBV5-1
TGCGCCAGCAGCTTGGGCGGCGGGAGTGAAGATACGCAGTATTTT
CASSLGGGSEDTQYF
>few|TRBJ2-7|NA|TRBV7-3
TGTGCCAGCAGCTTATCCCGGGATAGCGAGCAGTACTTC
CASSLSRDSEQYF
>NA|TRBJ1-4|NA|TRBV27
TGTGCCAGCAGTTTCCAGGCAGGGCGCGAAAAACTGTTTTTT
CASSFQAGREKLFF
>few|TRBJ2-3|TRBD2|TRBV11-1
TGTGCCAGCAGCTTTTCAAGGAGCGGGAGGGCGGCAGATACGCAGTATTTT
CASSFSRSGRAADTQYF
>NA|TRBJ2-2|TRBD2|TRBV5-1
TGCGCCAGCAGCTCCTCGGCGGGAGACTTCACCGGGGAGCTGTTTTTT
CASSSSAGDFTGELFF
>NA|TRBJ2-7|NA|TRBV5-4
TGTGCCAGCAGCGGCCCAGGGATTCACGAGCAGTACTTC
CASSGPGIHEQYF
>NA|TRBJ2-5|NA|TRBV28
TGTGCCAGCAGTTTTGGTGATCAAGAGACCCAGTACTTC
CASSFGDQETQYF
>NA|TRBJ2-1|NA|TRBV27
TGTGCCAGCAGACTCGACGCGTACAATGAGCAGTTCTTC
CASRLDAYNEQFF
>few|TRBJ1-1|NA|TRBV6-5
TGTGCCAGCAGGCAAGGGGGCACTGAAGCTTTCTTT
CASRQGGTEAFF
>NA|TRBJ1-1|TRBD1|TRBV6-1
TGTGCCAGCAGTGCATTCCCGGGACAGACGAACACTGAAGCTTTCTTT
CASSAFPGQTNTEAFF
>few|TRBJ1-5|NA|TRBV29-1
TGCAGCGTTGAAGCCGGGACATCGGCCCAGCATTTT
CSVEAGTSAQHF
>many|TRBJ2-7|TRBD2|TRBV28
TGTGCCAGCAGGCCCGGGACTAGCGGGTACGAGCAGTACTTC
CASRPGTSGYEQYF
>few|TRBJ2-1|NA|TRBV5-1
TGCGCCAGCAGCCGGGCCACCGGGAACTATGAGCAGTTCTTC
CASSRATGNYEQFF
>NA|TRBJ2-1|NA|TRBV28
TGTGCCAGCAGCCCCTTGAGTAGTAATGAGCAGTTCTTC
CASSPLSSNEQFF
>NA|TRBJ2-1|TRBD2|TRBV10-1
TGCGCCAGCAGTGAGTCGGGCAGCGGGGAGGATGAGCAGTTCTTC
CASSESGSGEDEQFF
>NA|TRBJ1-2|NA|TRBV7-9
TGTGCCAGCAGCTTACCACTTAACGCGTATGGCTACACCTTC
CASSLPLNAYGYTF
>NA|TRBJ1-2|NA|TRBV28
TGTGCCAGCAGTTCATTGGGGTTTGAGGGGGGTGGCTACACCTTC
CASSSLGFEGGGYTF
>NA|TRBJ2-3|TRBD1|TRBV9
TGTGCCAGCAGCTCCCGGACAGGGACAGATACGCAGTATTTT
CASSSRTGTDTQYF
>NA|TRBJ1-4|NA|TRBV6-5
TGTGCCAGCAGTTACGGCCCAGGGGCGGGCGAAAAACTGTTTTTT
CASSYGPGAGEKLFF
>NA|TRBJ1-5|TRBD1|TRBV10-3
TGTGCCACAGGACAGGGGGCAGGGCAGCCCCAGCATTTT
CATGQGAGQPQHF
>NA|TRBJ1-2|TRBD1|TRBV28
TGTGCCAGCAGATCACAGGGGGCTAACTATGGCTACACCTTC
CASRSQGANYGYTF
>NA|TRBJ2-7|NA|TRBV5-1
TGCGCCAGCAGCAATACGCAGTCCTACGAGCAGTACTTC
CASSNTQSYEQYF